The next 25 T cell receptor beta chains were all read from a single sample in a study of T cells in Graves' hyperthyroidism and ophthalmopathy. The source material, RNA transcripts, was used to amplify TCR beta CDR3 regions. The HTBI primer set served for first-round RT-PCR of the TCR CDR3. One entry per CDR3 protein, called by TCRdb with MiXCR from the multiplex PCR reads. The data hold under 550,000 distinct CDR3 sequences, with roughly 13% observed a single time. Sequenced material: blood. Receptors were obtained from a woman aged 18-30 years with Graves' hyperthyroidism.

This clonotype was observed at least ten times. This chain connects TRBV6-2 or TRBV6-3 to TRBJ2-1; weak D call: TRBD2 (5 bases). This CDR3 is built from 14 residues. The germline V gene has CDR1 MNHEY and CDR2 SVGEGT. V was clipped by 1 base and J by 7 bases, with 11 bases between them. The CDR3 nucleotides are TGTGCCAGCAGTTACTTGGAGCCGGGGAATGAGCAGTTCTTC. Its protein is CASSYLEPGNEQFF.

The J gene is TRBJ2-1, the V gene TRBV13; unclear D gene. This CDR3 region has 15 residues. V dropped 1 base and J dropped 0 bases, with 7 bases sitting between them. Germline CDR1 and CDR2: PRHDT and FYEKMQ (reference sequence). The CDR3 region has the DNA TGTGCCAGCAGCTTAGTTGGGGACTCCTACAATGAGCAGTTCTTC. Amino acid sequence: CASSLVGDSYNEQFF.

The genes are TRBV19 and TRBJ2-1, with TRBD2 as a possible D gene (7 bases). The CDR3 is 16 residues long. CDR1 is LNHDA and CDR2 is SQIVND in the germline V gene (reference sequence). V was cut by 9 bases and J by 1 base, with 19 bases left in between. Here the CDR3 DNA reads TGTGCCAGCCCTCCCGCGGGGGCGAGGTCCTACAATGAGCAGTTCTTC. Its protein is CASPPAGARSYNEQFF. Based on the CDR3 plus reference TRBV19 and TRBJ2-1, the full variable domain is DGGITQSPKYLFRKEGQNVTLSCEQNLNHDAMYWYRQDPGQGLRLIYYSQIVNDFQKGDIAEGYSVSREKKESFPLTVTSAQKNPTAFYLCASPPAGARSYNEQFFGPGTRLTVL.

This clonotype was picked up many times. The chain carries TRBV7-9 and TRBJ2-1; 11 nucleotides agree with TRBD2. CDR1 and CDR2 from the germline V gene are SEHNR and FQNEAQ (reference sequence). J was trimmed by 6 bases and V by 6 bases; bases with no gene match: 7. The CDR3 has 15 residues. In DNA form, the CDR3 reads TGTGCCAGCAGAACCCAGACTAGCGGGATCAATGAGCAGTTCTTC. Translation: CASRTQTSGINEQFF.

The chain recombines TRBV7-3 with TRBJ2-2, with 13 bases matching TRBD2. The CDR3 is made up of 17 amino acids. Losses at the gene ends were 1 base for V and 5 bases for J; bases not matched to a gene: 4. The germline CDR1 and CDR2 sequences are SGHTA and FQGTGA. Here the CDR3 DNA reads TGTGCCAGCAGCTTAAGGGGGACTAGCGGGATGACCGGGGAGCTGTTTTTT. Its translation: CASSLRGTSGMTGELFF. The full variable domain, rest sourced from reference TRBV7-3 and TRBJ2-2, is GAGVSQTPSNKVTEKGKYVELRCDPISGHTALYWYRQSLGQGPEFLIYFQGTGAADDSGLPNDRFFAVRPEGSVSTLKIQRTERGDSAVYLCASSLRGTSGMTGELFFGEGSRLTVL.

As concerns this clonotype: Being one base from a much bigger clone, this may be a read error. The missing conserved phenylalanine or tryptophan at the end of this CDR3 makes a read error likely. This CDR3 is CSAPRETQYI. In DNA form, the CDR3 reads TGCAGTGCTCCGCGCGAGACCCAGTACATC. The rearrangement joins TRBV20-1 to TRBJ2-5; D call uncertain. Germline CDR1 reads DFQATT; CDR2 reads SNEGSKA (reference sequence). V shed 5 bases and J shed 5 bases, with 6 bases lying between them. The CDR3 extends over 10 amino acids.

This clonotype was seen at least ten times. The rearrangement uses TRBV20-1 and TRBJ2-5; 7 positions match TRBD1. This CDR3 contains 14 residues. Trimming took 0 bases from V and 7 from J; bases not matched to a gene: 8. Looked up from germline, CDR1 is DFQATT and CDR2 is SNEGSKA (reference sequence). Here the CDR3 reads CSAREGRQGVTQYF. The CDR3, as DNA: TGCAGTGCTAGAGAGGGGCGGCAGGGGGTGACCCAGTACTTC.

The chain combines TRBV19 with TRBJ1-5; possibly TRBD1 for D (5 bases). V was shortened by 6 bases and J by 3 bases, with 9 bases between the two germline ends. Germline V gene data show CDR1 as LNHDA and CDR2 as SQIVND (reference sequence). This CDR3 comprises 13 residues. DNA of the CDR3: TGTGCCAGTAGCGACAGACCCAATCAGCCCCAGCATTTT. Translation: CASSDRPNQPQHF.

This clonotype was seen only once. In DNA, the CDR3 is TGTGCTCAAATTCCCTCAAGCCGCAATGAGCAGTTCTTC. Its protein product is CAQIPSSRNEQFF. The genes are TRBV30 and TRBJ2-1; unclear D gene. The CDR3 has 13 amino acids. The germline CDR1 and CDR2 sequences are GTSNPN and SVGIG (reference sequence).

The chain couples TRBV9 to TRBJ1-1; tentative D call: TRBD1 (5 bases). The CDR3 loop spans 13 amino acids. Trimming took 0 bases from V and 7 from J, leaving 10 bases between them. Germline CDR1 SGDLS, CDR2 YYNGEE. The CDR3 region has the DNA TGTGCCAGCAGCGTAGCGGGGGAGAGTGAAGCTTTCTTT. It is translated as CASSVAGESEAFF.

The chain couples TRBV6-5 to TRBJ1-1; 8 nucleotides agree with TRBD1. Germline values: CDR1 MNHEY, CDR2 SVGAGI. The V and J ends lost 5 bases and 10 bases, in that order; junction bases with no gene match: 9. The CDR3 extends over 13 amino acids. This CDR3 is CASSVSLQGGAFF. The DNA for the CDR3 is TGTGCCAGCAGTGTTTCTCTACAGGGGGGAGCTTTCTTT.

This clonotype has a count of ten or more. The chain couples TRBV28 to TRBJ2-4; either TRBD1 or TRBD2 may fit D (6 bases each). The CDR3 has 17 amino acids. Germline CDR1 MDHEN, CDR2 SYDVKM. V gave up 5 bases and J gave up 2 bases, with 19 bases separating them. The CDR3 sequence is CASSLQSGAISKNIQYF. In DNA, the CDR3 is TGTGCCAGCAGTCTGCAGTCGGGGGCGATTTCCAAAAACATTCAGTACTTC.

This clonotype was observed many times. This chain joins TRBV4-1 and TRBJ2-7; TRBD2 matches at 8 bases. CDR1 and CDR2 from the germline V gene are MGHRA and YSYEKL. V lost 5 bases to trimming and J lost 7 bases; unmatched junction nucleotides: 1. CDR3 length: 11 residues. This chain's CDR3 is CASSGGREQYF. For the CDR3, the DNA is TGCGCCAGCAGCGGCGGGAGGGAGCAGTACTTC.

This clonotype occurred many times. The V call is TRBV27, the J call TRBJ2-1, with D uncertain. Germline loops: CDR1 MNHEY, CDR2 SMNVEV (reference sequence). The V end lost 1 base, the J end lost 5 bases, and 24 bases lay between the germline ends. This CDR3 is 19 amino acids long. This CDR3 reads CASSLFSWVEHPGDNEQFF. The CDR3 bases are TGTGCCAGCAGTTTATTTTCCTGGGTTGAGCATCCCGGTGACAATGAGCAGTTCTTC.

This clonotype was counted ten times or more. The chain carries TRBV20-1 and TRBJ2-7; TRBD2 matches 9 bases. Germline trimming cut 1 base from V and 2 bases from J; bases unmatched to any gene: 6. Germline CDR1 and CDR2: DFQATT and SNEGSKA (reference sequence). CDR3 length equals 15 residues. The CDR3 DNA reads TGCAGTGCTAGAGGTAGCGGGAGACTAACCTACGAGCAGTACTTC. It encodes CSARGSGRLTYEQYF.

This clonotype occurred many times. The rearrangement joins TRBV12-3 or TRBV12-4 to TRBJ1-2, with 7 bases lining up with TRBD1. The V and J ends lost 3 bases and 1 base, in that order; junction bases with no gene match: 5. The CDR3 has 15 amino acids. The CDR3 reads CASSFSGQVNYGYTF. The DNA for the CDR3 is TGTGCCAGCAGTTTTTCCGGACAGGTTAACTATGGCTACACCTTC.

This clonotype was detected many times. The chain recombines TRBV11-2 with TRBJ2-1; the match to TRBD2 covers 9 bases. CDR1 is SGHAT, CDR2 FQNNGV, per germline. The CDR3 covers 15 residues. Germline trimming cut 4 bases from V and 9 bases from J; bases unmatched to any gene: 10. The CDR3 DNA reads TGTGCCAGCAGCTCCCTTAGCGGGAGAACGTTTGAGCAGTTCTTC. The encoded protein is CASSSLSGRTFEQFF.

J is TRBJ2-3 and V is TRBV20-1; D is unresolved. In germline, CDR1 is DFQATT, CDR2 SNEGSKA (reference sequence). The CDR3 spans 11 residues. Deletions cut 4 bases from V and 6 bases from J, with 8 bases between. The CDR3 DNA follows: TGCAGTGCTAAAGCCCCCGATACGCAGTATTTT. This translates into CSAKAPDTQYF.

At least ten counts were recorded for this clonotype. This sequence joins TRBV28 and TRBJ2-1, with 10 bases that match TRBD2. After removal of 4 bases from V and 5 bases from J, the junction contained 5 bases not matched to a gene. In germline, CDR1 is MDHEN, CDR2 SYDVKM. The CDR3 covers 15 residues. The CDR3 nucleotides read TGTGCCAGCAGTTCGGCTAGCGGGAGCCACAATGAGCAGTTCTTC. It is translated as CASSSASGSHNEQFF.

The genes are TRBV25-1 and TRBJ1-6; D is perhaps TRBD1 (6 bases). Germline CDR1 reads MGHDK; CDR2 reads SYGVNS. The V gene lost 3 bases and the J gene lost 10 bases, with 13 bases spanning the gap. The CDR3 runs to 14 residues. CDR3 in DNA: TGTGCCAGCAGTGAGCAGGGGAAGTACTCACCCCTCCACTTT. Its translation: CASSEQGKYSPLHF.

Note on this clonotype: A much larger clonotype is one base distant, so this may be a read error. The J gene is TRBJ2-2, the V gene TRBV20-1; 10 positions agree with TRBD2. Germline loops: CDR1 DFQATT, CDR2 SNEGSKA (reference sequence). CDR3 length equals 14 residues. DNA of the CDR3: TGCAGTGCTAGCACTAGCGGGAACACCGGGGGGCTGTTTTTT. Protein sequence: CSASTSGNTGGLFF.

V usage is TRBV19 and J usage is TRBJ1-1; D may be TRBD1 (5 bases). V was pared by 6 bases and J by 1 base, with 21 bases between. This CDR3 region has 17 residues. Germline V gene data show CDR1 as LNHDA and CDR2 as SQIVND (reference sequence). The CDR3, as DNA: TGTGCCAGTAGCTACCTCGGGGGGGGACCTCAGAACACTGAAGCTTTCTTT. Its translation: CASSYLGGGPQNTEAFF.

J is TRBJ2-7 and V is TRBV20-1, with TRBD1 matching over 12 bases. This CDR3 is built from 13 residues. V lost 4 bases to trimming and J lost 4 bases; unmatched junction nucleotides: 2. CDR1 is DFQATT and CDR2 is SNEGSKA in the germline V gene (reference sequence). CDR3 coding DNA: TGCAGTGCTATGGGACAGGGGGCGTACGAGCAGTACTTC. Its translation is CSAMGQGAYEQYF.

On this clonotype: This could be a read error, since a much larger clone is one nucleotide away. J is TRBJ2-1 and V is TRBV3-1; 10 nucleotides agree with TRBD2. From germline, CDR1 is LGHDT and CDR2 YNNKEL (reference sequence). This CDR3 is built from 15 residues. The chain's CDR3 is CVSSLVAGGINEQFF. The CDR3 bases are TGTGTCAGCAGCCTAGTAGCGGGAGGTATCAATGAGCAGTTCTTC.

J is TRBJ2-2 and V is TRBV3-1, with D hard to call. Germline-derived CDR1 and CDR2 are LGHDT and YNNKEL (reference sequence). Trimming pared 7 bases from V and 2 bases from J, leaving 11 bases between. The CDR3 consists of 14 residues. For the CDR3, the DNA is TGTGCCAGCACCGATAGAGGTAACACCGGGGAGCTGTTTTTT. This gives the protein CASTDRGNTGELFF. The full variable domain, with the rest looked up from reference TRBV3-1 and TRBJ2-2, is DTAVSQTPKYLVTQMGNDKSIKCEQNLGHDTMYWYKQDSKKFLKIMFSYNNKELIINETVPNRFSPKSPDKAHLNLHINSLELGDSAVYFCASTDRGNTGELFFGEGSRLTVL.